This is a list of T cell receptor beta chains from one sample in a study of identical twins. From the 5' RACE reads, TCRdb called clonotypes with MiXCR, one entry per CDR3 protein. This table has about 1.7 million distinct CDR3 sequences, less than 40% appearing once. The sequenced material came from cord blood. These receptors all stem from a newborn girl in good health. Both conserved end residues are part of each CDR3. D genes are given only for firm matches. The listing skips clone size in some rows; elsewhere it reads once, few, many or a size class.

size: -; D: TRBD1; J: TRBJ1-2; V: TRBV28; DNA: TGTGCCAGCAGCCCTCGGGTACAGGGGGCGGACTATGGCTACACCTTC; CDR3: CASSPRVQGADYGYTF
size: -; D: -; J: TRBJ2-1; V: TRBV20-1; DNA: TGCAGTGCTAGAGATCCCCAGGGGAAGGATGAGCAGTTCTTC; CDR3: CSARDPQGKDEQFF
size: many; D: -; J: TRBJ2-1; V: TRBV27; DNA: TGTGCCAGCAGTTTAGGAGGGCCTGAGCAGTTCTTC; CDR3: CASSLGGPEQFF
size: -; D: TRBD2; J: TRBJ2-3; V: TRBV4-2; DNA: TGTGCCAGCAGCCAAGATTGGACTAGCGGCACAGATACGCGGTATTTT; CDR3: CASSQDWTSGTDTRYF
size: -; D: TRBD1; J: TRBJ1-2; V: TRBV20-1; DNA: TGCAGTGCTACGTCCGGGACAGCTAACTATGGCTACACCTTC; CDR3: CSATSGTANYGYTF
size: few; D: -; J: TRBJ2-1; V: TRBV7-9; DNA: TGTGCCAGCAGCTTAAACGTCCACAATGAGCAGTTCTTC; CDR3: CASSLNVHNEQFF
size: -; D: -; J: TRBJ1-1; V: TRBV5-1; DNA: TGCGCCAGCAGCCTAAGGGGGGCAATGAACACTGAAGCTTTCTTT; CDR3: CASSLRGAMNTEAFF
size: few; D: -; J: TRBJ2-7; V: TRBV20-1; DNA: TGCAGTGCTAGAGACCTCAGGGGAGAGCAGTACTTC; CDR3: CSARDLRGEQYF
size: -; D: TRBD2; J: TRBJ2-5; V: TRBV7-9; DNA: TGTGCCAGCAGTCCGACTAGCGGGAGAGGGGTACAAGAGACCCAGTACTTC; CDR3: CASSPTSGRGVQETQYF
size: many; D: TRBD2; J: TRBJ2-5; V: TRBV4-2; DNA: TGTGCCAGCAGCCAAGAGGGCGGGAGGATACAAGAGACCCAGTACTTC; CDR3: CASSQEGGRIQETQYF
size: few; D: -; J: TRBJ1-2; V: TRBV21-1; DNA: TGTGCCAGCAGCAAAGTTTACAGGGAGGACTATGGCTACACCTTC; CDR3: CASSKVYREDYGYTF
size: -; D: TRBD1; J: TRBJ1-2; V: TRBV2; DNA: TGTGCCAGCAGGACGACAGGGAGTAACTATGGCTACACCTTC; CDR3: CASRTTGSNYGYTF
size: -; D: -; J: TRBJ1-2; V: TRBV28; DNA: TGTGCCAGCGGTCCGTCATTAACAGGCTATGGCTACACCTTC; CDR3: CASGPSLTGYGYTF
size: -; D: -; J: TRBJ2-1; V: TRBV27; DNA: TGTGCCAGCAGTCAACGACTCCTAGGGGATGAGCAGTTCTTC; CDR3: CASSQRLLGDEQFF
size: -; D: TRBD2; J: TRBJ2-1; V: TRBV2; DNA: TGTGCCAGCAGTGTATTAGCGGGAGATGAAGAGACCCAGTTCTTC; CDR3: CASSVLAGDEETQFF
size: -; D: TRBD1; J: TRBJ2-3; V: TRBV24-1; DNA: TGTGCCACCAGTGATCCGGACAGGCGAGCGCAGTATTTT; CDR3: CATSDPDRRAQYF
size: -; D: -; J: TRBJ2-1; V: TRBV5-1; DNA: TGCGCCGGCAGCTTGCGACTAGGGTGGAATGAGCAGTTCTTC; CDR3: CAGSLRLGWNEQFF
size: few; D: TRBD1; J: TRBJ2-7; V: TRBV5-6; DNA: TGTGCCAGCAGCTCCTTCGGGACAGGGTCCTACGAGCAGTACTTC; CDR3: CASSSFGTGSYEQYF
size: -; D: -; J: TRBJ1-3; V: TRBV4-2; DNA: TGTGCCAGCAGCCAAGGATATCCCCCAGTTTACTCTGGAAACACCATATATTTT; CDR3: CASSQGYPPVYSGNTIYF
size: -; D: -; J: TRBJ2-3; V: TRBV12-3/TRBV12-4; DNA: TGTGCCAGCAGTTTGGTGGGGGGGCGGGATACGCAGTATTTT; CDR3: CASSLVGGRDTQYF
size: once; D: -; J: TRBJ2-2; V: TRBV11-3; DNA: TGTGCCAGCAGCCCTATCAGGGGAACCGGGGAGCTGTTTTTT; CDR3: CASSPIRGTGELFF
size: -; D: -; J: TRBJ1-5; V: TRBV5-6; DNA: TGTGCCAGCAGCTTGGGTGGAGACTTCAATCAGCCCCAGCATTTT; CDR3: CASSLGGDFNQPQHF
size: few; D: -; J: TRBJ1-5; V: TRBV21-1; DNA: TGTGCCAGCAGCAAGGTGATTCGATATCAGCCCCAGCATTTT; CDR3: CASSKVIRYQPQHF
size: few; D: TRBD2; J: TRBJ2-3; V: TRBV20-1; DNA: TGCAGTGATAGGAGCGGGGATAGCACAGATACGCAGTATTTT; CDR3: CSDRSGDSTDTQYF
size: once; D: TRBD2; J: TRBJ2-1; V: TRBV27; DNA: TGTGCCAGCAGTTTACCGTACCCCGGGACTAGCGGGAGTCTTCGGGACAATGAGCAGTTCTTC; CDR3: CASSLPYPGTSGSLRDNEQFF
size: -; D: -; J: TRBJ1-5; V: TRBV7-9; DNA: TGTGCCAGCAGCCAAGAGGGAATTCAGCCCCAGCATTTT; CDR3: CASSQEGIQPQHF
size: -; D: TRBD1; J: TRBJ2-3; V: TRBV19; DNA: TGTGCCAGTACCCGGACAGGGGCAGATACGCAGTATTTT; CDR3: CASTRTGADTQYF
size: few; D: TRBD2; J: TRBJ2-1; V: TRBV29-1; DNA: TGCAGCGTTGATACCGGGACTAGCGGGTTCAGCTCCTACAATGAGCAGTTCTTC; CDR3: CSVDTGTSGFSSYNEQFF
size: -; D: -; J: TRBJ2-1; V: TRBV29-1; DNA: TGCAGCGTTCATGGGGCGCTTAGTGGCTACAATGAGCAGTTCTTC; CDR3: CSVHGALSGYNEQFF
size: -; D: TRBD1; J: TRBJ1-1; V: TRBV6-2/TRBV6-3; DNA: TGTGCCAGCAGTTGGGACAGGAGAGAAGCTTTCTTT; CDR3: CASSWDRREAFF
size: -; D: TRBD2; J: TRBJ2-3; V: TRBV4-1; DNA: TGCGCCAGCAGCCCCGCTTTGGTAGCGGGCCGGCCAGATACGCAGTATTTT; CDR3: CASSPALVAGRPDTQYF
size: -; D: -; J: TRBJ1-2; V: TRBV11-2; DNA: TGTGCCAGCAGCCGGGGGGGGAGCTATGGCTACACCTTC; CDR3: CASSRGGSYGYTF
size: -; D: -; J: TRBJ2-5; V: TRBV25-1; DNA: TGTGCCAGCAGTGAATGGAAAGCGCAACAAGAGACCCAGTACTTC; CDR3: CASSEWKAQQETQYF
size: -; D: TRBD2; J: TRBJ2-7; V: TRBV10-3; DNA: TGTGCCATCAGTGAGACTAGCGGGAAGTCCTACGAGCAGTACTTC; CDR3: CAISETSGKSYEQYF
size: -; D: -; J: TRBJ1-1; V: TRBV29-1; DNA: TGCAGCGTTGTTGAAGGGGGAAACACTGAAGCTTTCTTT; CDR3: CSVVEGGNTEAFF
size: -; D: -; J: TRBJ2-3; V: TRBV6-5; DNA: TGTGCCAGCAGTAACCCAAGACTAGCAGATACGCAGTATTTT; CDR3: CASSNPRLADTQYF
size: -; D: -; J: TRBJ2-3; V: TRBV24-1; DNA: TGTGCCACCAGTGTGGGCGGTGGGGGCACAGATACGCAGTATTTT; CDR3: CATSVGGGGTDTQYF
size: once; D: TRBD1; J: TRBJ2-7; V: TRBV5-1; DNA: TGCGCCAGCAGCTGGGGGACAGGGGGCCCGGAGCAGTACTTC; CDR3: CASSWGTGGPEQYF
size: few; D: -; J: TRBJ2-2; V: TRBV29-1; DNA: TGCAGCGGCCGGGGCCCATCGAACACCGGGGAGCTGTTTTTT; CDR3: CSGRGPSNTGELFF
size: many; D: -; J: TRBJ1-5; V: TRBV5-1; DNA: TGTGCCAGCAGTTGGACAGGCAATCAGCCCCAGCATTTT; CDR3: CASSWTGNQPQHF
size: -; D: -; J: TRBJ1-1; V: TRBV12-3/TRBV12-4; DNA: TGTGCCAGCAGTTTTGCCTTCAACACTGAAGCTTTCTTT; CDR3: CASSFAFNTEAFF
size: few; D: TRBD1; J: TRBJ1-1; V: TRBV20-1; DNA: TGCAGTGCTAACCCGGGACAGGGAATAGTAGCTTTCTTT; CDR3: CSANPGQGIVAFF
size: -; D: -; J: TRBJ2-7; V: TRBV12-3/TRBV12-4; DNA: TGTGCCAGCAGTTTAGCGCTTTCCTCGGTAGTCTACGAGCAGTACTTC; CDR3: CASSLALSSVVYEQYF
size: many; D: -; J: TRBJ2-5; V: TRBV6-5; DNA: TGTGCCAGCAGGGAAAAGGTCGAAGAGACCCAGTACTTC; CDR3: CASREKVEETQYF
size: -; D: TRBD1; J: TRBJ1-4; V: TRBV6-1; DNA: TGTGCCAGCAGTGGCCGGGACAGGGGGGAGGAAAAACTGTTTTTT; CDR3: CASSGRDRGEEKLFF
size: -; D: -; J: TRBJ2-3; V: TRBV11-2; DNA: TGTGCCGGCAGCTTAGGACCGCGAACAGATACGCAGTATTTT; CDR3: CAGSLGPRTDTQYF
size: -; D: TRBD2; J: TRBJ2-1; V: TRBV24-1; DNA: TGTGCCACCAGTGATTCAGGACTAGCGGGCTTCAATGAGCAGTTCTTC; CDR3: CATSDSGLAGFNEQFF
size: few; D: -; J: TRBJ2-1; V: TRBV2; DNA: TGTGCCAGCAGTCGGACTATTCCTGAGCAGTTCTTC; CDR3: CASSRTIPEQFF
size: few; D: TRBD1; J: TRBJ1-2; V: TRBV5-5; DNA: TGTGCCAGCAGTCTTACCGGGACAGGGATCTATGGCTACACCTTC; CDR3: CASSLTGTGIYGYTF
size: few; D: TRBD1; J: TRBJ2-1; V: TRBV2; DNA: TGTGCCAGCAGTGAAATGGGACAGGAGCAGTTCTTC; CDR3: CASSEMGQEQFF